The 23 T cell receptor beta chains below come from one sample, sequenced in a study of cytomegalovirus exposure and HLA in healthy donors (TCRdb year 2017). Receptor libraries were prepared by the immunoSEQ multiplex PCR assay. The multiplex PCR relied on a mix of 60 forward primers for TCR Vbeta segments and 13 reverse primers for TCR Jbeta segments. What TCRdb holds here is the immuneACCESS table cut down to in-frame rearrangements. Part of the clones is not present; checked against another copy, under half of the missing clones reflect an unresolved V gene, and the others are unexplained. This sample gives around 100,000 clones in total; about 78% of them show up just once. Approximately 5% of the sample comes from the top ten. Sequencing was performed on PBMCs. The receptors derive from a woman aged 25 to 39 in good health and CMV-seropositive.

This clone was seen a few times. The V gene is TRBV2, the J gene TRBJ1-4, with D maybe TRBD1 (5 bases). V shed 7 bases and J shed 17 bases, with 17 bases lying between them. The CDR3 consists of 11 residues. Per the germline V gene, CDR1 is SNHLY and CDR2 is FYNNEI. The CDR3 DNA reads TGTGCCAGCATGAGGGGAGGGCTTTCTTTTTTT. Encoded protein: CASMRGGLSFF.

CDR3 bases: TGTGCCAGCAGCTCGTTTGGACTTCCTTATAATTCACCCCTCCACTTT. Its protein product is CASSSFGLPYNSPLHF. The chain joins TRBV7-9 to TRBJ1-6; D gene unclear. Germline values: CDR1 SEHNR, CDR2 FQNEAQ (reference sequence). The germline V and J ends were trimmed by 4 bases and 4 bases, with 14 bases remaining between them. This CDR3 has 16 amino acids.

CDR3 DNA sequence: TGTGCCTGGACTAGCGGGTACTACAATGAGCAGTTCTTC. It translates to CAWTSGYYNEQFF. The V call is TRBV30, the J call TRBJ2-1, with 8 bases matching TRBD2. The CDR3 loop spans 13 amino acids. V gave up 4 bases and J gave up 3 bases; unmatched junction bases: 2. Per the germline V gene, CDR1 is GTSNPN and CDR2 is SVGIG (reference sequence).

The chain is built from TRBV2 and TRBJ2-5; tentatively, D is TRBD1 (5 bases). The tail of the sequence fits TRBJ2-7 better, so the J call may be wrong. The CDR3 runs to 15 residues. Per germline, CDR1 SNHLY and CDR2 FYNNEI. The CDR3 loop is CASQPNTGRGYEQYF. CDR3 nucleotide sequence: TGTGCCAGCCAGCCCAATACAGGCCGCGGTTACGAGCAGTACTTC.

This clone was recorded once. V is TRBV29-1 and J is TRBJ2-5, with D perhaps TRBD1 (6 bases). The CDR3 length is 13 residues. V was trimmed by 7 bases and J by 2 bases, leaving 14 bases between them. Germline CDR1 SQVTM, CDR2 ANQGSEA. The CDR3 DNA reads as TGCAGCGACCTGACAGGAGCACAAGAGACCCAGTACTTC. Protein: CSDLTGAQETQYF.

The chain recombines TRBV12-5 with TRBJ2-7; D uncertain. V gave up 2 bases and J gave up 4 bases, with 12 bases separating them. CDR3 length: 14 residues. Germline values: CDR1 LGHNT, CDR2 FRNRAP. CDR3 sequence: CASGLTPPGYEQYF. CDR3 in DNA: TGTGCTAGTGGTTTGACCCCGCCGGGTTACGAGCAGTACTTC.

J is TRBJ1-1 and V is TRBV5-5; D is undetermined. The V gene's germline CDR1 is SGHKS and CDR2 YYEKEE (reference sequence). Trimming pared 0 bases from V and 6 bases from J, leaving 9 bases between. This CDR3 is built from 13 residues. CDR3 DNA sequence: TGTGCCAGCAGCTTGGGAGGGATCGCTGAAGCTTTCTTT. It yields the protein CASSLGGIAEAFF.

The rearrangement links TRBV6-5 to TRBJ2-3; 8 bases map to TRBD1. The CDR3 runs 16 residues. The junction had 6 bases not matched to a gene; V was cut back by 1 base and J by 3 bases. Germline V gives CDR1 MNHEY, CDR2 SVGAGI. The CDR3 DNA reads TGTGCCAGCAGTTACTGGCAGGGGGCGACGACAGATACGCAGTATTTT. Its translation: CASSYWQGATTDTQYF.

The CDR3 DNA reads as TGCGCCAGCAGCTTGGGTCCGGGACAGAAGAATGAAAAACTGTTTTTT. Protein sequence: CASSLGPGQKNEKLFF. This sequence joins TRBV5-1 and TRBJ1-4; 7 nucleotides match TRBD1. From germline, CDR1 is SGHRS and CDR2 YFSETQ. The CDR3 contains 16 residues. Trimming took 0 bases from V and 5 from J; bases not matched to a gene: 7.

This chain joins TRBV29-1 and TRBJ2-1, with D unresolved. CDR1 SQVTM and CDR2 ANQGSEA come from the germline V gene. The CDR3 length is 11 residues. The V gene lost 3 bases and the J gene lost 4 bases, with 4 bases spanning the gap. CDR3 coding DNA: TGCAGCGTTGAGACATACAATGAGCAGTTCTTC. Its protein is CSVETYNEQFF.

The chain has TRBV27 and TRBJ2-7; 9 nucleotides line up with TRBD2. Per the germline V gene, CDR1 is MNHEY and CDR2 is SMNVEV (reference sequence). The CDR3 has 16 residues. Unmatched junction bases numbered 12, after V lost 5 bases and J lost 4 bases. DNA of the CDR3: TGTGCCAGCAGTCCCCTCGGGCTAGCGGGGCCATACGAGCAGTACTTC. Translating gives CASSPLGLAGPYEQYF.

Only a few counts were recorded for this clone. The rearrangement joins TRBV12-5 to TRBJ1-1; D uncertain. The V end was cut by 5 bases, the J end by 4 bases, with 11 bases between. The germline V gene has CDR1 LGHNT and CDR2 FRNRAP. This CDR3 spans 13 amino acids. CDR3 in DNA: TGTGCTAGTGGTATTAGCCATGCCACTGAAGCTTTCTTT. Translation gives CASGISHATEAFF.

The chain carries TRBV4-2 and TRBJ2-3; D is possibly TRBD1 (6 bases). The germline gives CDR1 LGHNA, CDR2 YNFKEQ. V gave up 4 bases and J gave up 1 base, with 12 bases separating them. CDR3 size: 15 residues. This CDR3 reads CASSPDPGGTDTQYF. Here the CDR3 DNA reads TGTGCCAGCAGCCCAGACCCAGGGGGCACAGATACGCAGTATTTT.

The CDR3 protein is CASSPPVSAEAFF. The CDR3 DNA sequence: TGTGCCAGCTCACCACCGGTTTCAGCTGAAGCTTTCTTT. This chain joins TRBV18 and TRBJ1-1; D is undetermined. V was cut by 0 bases and J by 6 bases, with 8 bases left in between. This CDR3 spans 13 amino acids. Germline V lookup: CDR1 KGHSH, CDR2 LQKENI.

The rearrangement joins TRBV11-2 to TRBJ2-3; TRBD2 matches 14 bases. J lost 3 bases, V lost 5 bases, and 7 bases had no gene match. This CDR3 comprises 17 residues. Germline V gives CDR1 SGHAT, CDR2 FQNNGV. As DNA, the CDR3 is TGTGCCAGCAGCCCCGGGACTAGCGGGGGTTTGACAGATACGCAGTATTTT. Translated, it gives CASSPGTSGGLTDTQYF.

In nucleotides, the CDR3 is TGTGCCAGCAGCTCACGGACAGACGCCCCGGACTATGGCTACACCTTC. This translates into CASSSRTDAPDYGYTF. The chain recombines TRBV11-3 with TRBJ1-2, with D perhaps TRBD1 (6 bases). CDR1 and CDR2 from the germline V gene are SGHNT and YENEEA. The CDR3 loop spans 16 amino acids. Trimming removed 4 bases at V and 3 bases at J, with 18 bases between.

V is TRBV7-9 and J is TRBJ1-1; the match to TRBD1 covers 7 bases. The CDR3 spans 15 residues. V trimming: 3 bases; J trimming: 7 bases; junction bases outside the gene matches: 11. Germline CDR1 SEHNR, CDR2 FQNEAQ (reference sequence). As DNA, the CDR3 is TGTGCCAGCAGCTTTGTTACGGAGGGGGCTGGTGAAGCTTTCTTT. Protein: CASSFVTEGAGEAFF. The full variable domain, rest sourced from reference TRBV7-9 and TRBJ1-1, is DTGVSQNPRHKITKRGQNVTFRCDPISEHNRLYWYRQTLGQGPEFLTYFQNEAQLEKSRLLSDRFSAERPKGSFSTLEIQRTEQGDSAMYLCASSFVTEGAGEAFFGQGTRLTVV.

CDR3 in amino acids: CASSVNSFSTEAFF. In nucleotides, the CDR3 is TGTGCCAGCAGCGTAAATTCCTTTTCCACTGAAGCTTTCTTT. The chain combines TRBV9 with TRBJ1-1; D is ambiguous. Germline V gene sequence: CDR1 SGDLS, CDR2 YYNGEE. V lost 1 base to trimming and J lost 4 bases, with 11 bases between them. The length of the CDR3 is 14 residues. Full variable domain (outside the CDR3, taken from reference TRBV9 and TRBJ1-1): DSGVTQTPKHLITATGQRVTLRCSPRSGDLSVYWYQQSLDQGLQFLIQYYNGEERAKGNILERFSAQQFPDLHSELNLSSLELGDSALYFCASSVNSFSTEAFFGQGTRLTVV.

This CDR3 reads CASSLRPGLTDTQYF. CDR3 coding DNA: TGCGCCAGCAGCCTACGTCCAGGGCTCACAGATACGCAGTATTTT. The V gene is TRBV4-1, the J gene TRBJ2-3; TRBD1 might be the D (5 bases). The CDR3 consists of 15 residues. Germline CDR1 and CDR2: MGHRA and YSYEKL. Trimming left V 4 bases short and J 2 bases short, with 13 bases between.

The chain joins TRBV29-1 to TRBJ1-1, with D maybe TRBD1 (6 bases). V dropped 7 bases and J dropped 6 bases, with 9 bases sitting between them. Per germline, CDR1 SQVTM and CDR2 ANQGSEA. CDR3 length: 10 residues. The CDR3 bases are TGCAGCGCTGGACAGCCTGAAGCTTTCTTT. This gives the protein CSAGQPEAFF.

This clone occurred a few times. This chain uses TRBV7-9 with TRBJ1-2; D might be TRBD1 (6 bases). The CDR3 is made up of 14 amino acids. In germline, CDR1 is SEHNR, CDR2 FQNEAQ (reference sequence). V lost 5 bases and J 7 bases, leaving 17 bases between the germline ends. The CDR3 DNA is TGTGCCAGCAGCACAACAGGGACCTTAAGTGGCTACACCTTC. Translated, it gives CASSTTGTLSGYTF.

V and J are TRBV27 and TRBJ1-1; the D is unclear. The germline CDR1 and CDR2 sequences are MNHEY and SMNVEV (reference sequence). This CDR3 comprises 14 residues. The V end lost 3 bases, the J end lost 1 base, and 9 bases lay between the germline ends. The CDR3 is CASSLVSGNTEAFF. The CDR3 nucleotides read TGTGCCAGCAGTTTGGTTTCGGGGAACACTGAAGCTTTCTTT.

The chain uses TRBV5-6 and TRBJ2-2, with 14 bases lining up with TRBD2. The CDR3 runs to 17 residues. Unmatched junction bases numbered 8, after V lost 3 bases and J lost 7 bases. Germline V CDR1 and CDR2: SGHDT, YYEEEE. The CDR3 spells CASSWGLAGVLIGELFF. The CDR3 coding sequence is TGTGCCAGCAGCTGGGGACTAGCGGGAGTTCTTATCGGGGAGCTGTTTTTT.